This TCR beta chain was captured by sequencing in a study of shared clonotypes between healthy human individuals (dated by TCRdb to 2018 to 2021). In terms of the full investigation: Two women and a few men aged 18 to 49 years were included in the cohort. Libraries were prepared and TCR repertoires were sequenced by different laboratories using diverse techniques, in order to increase sequencing depth and limit assay-specific biases. The study deeply sequenced blood TCR repertoires of several healthy adults to estimate repertoire size and the extent of clonotype sharing between individuals. Between about 0.9 and 9 billion PBMCs per donor were obtained by leukapheresis. Per donor, three plates each were used for CD4 naive and CD4 memory, two for CD8 naive, and one for CD8 memory.

Using the deep immunoSEQ assay, TCR CDR3 regions were amplified from genomic DNA by multiplex PCR. Extracted genomic DNA from each cell subset was distributed evenly across all wells of several immunoSEQ 96-well plates, and each plate was treated as a replicate. Each replicate PCR for sorted subsets received approximately 200 ng genomic DNA, equal to about 30,000 T cell genomes. Purified libraries were measured with a Qubit 3.0 fluorometer, size-checked on a Bioanalyzer 2100, and measured again with the KAPA Library Quantification kit. Every immunoSEQ 96-well plate was sequenced on a separate single-read 150-cycle Illumina NextSeq 550 flow cell. Processing in the source paper ran as follows. The immunoSEQ output contained only junctional sequences without quality scores, so filtering could not match that applied to full-length reads. To assign V/J genes and CDR3, sequences were annotated against IMGT germline references using PyIR, a Python wrapper for IgBLAST v1.9. Any read was removed if the V/J assignment was weak (E-value above 1e-6), the CDR3 was missing, or the read contained stop codons, out-of-frame junctions, or ambiguous translated residues. V3J clonotypes were defined as sequences sharing an identical inferred V gene, J gene, and CDR3 amino acid sequence. Percentage overlap between repertoires was computed as shared unique clonotypes divided by the size of the smaller repertoire. Repertoire richness was assessed with RTK rarefaction, the Chao1 estimator, and Recon v2.1 estimates of unobserved clonotypes. For all TCRbeta clonotypes obtained by the gDNA method from a few donors, generation probabilities were computed with OLGA. TCRdb took over this immuneACCESS table, retaining in-frame rearrangements with V and J assigned. Such tables are incomplete; in checked studies, under half of the missing clones stem from an unresolved V gene, and the remainder is unexplained. V and J calls and clone size are as listed in that table; D and trimming were resolved from the DNA. The sample table records more than 2,000,000 clones; approximately 90% of these occur just once. The ten largest clones capture roughly 0.14% of the sample.

A word on this clone: The antigen this receptor binds is unknown. The input lacks base qualities; no much larger clone sits a single base away.

The paper as a whole reports these results and caveats: Because the study included a small number of donors, the genetic and exposure-history diversity represented was limited. Estimated clonotype richness was generally larger for naive than for memory subsets. Pairwise subsampling indicated that sequencing depth was expected to affect the degree of clonotype sharing among donors. When a handful of donors were compared, the shared fraction of clonotypes was about 5% for naive CD4, 3.5% to 4% for naive CD8, 2% to 2.5% for memory CD4, and 0.35% to 0.5% for memory CD8. Even with the large sequencing depth, rarefaction of the sorted-subset datasets indicated that sequencing was incomplete. Compared with non-shared clonotypes, clonotypes shared by all four sorted-subset donors had higher generation probabilities. Sampling was restricted to blood, and TCR repertoires in tissues likely differ from the TCR repertoires found in blood.

In the germline V gene (reference sequence), CDR1 corresponds to MNHEY and CDR2 to SMNVEV. Relative to germline, V is missing 4 bases and J is missing 0 bases, with 5 bases of the junction outside any gene match. From cysteine to phenylalanine, the CDR3 is 15 amino acids long. Of all the DNA, just the CDR3 is kept, 45 bases in frame from base 1. Donors were healthy HIV-negative adults with no recently reported acute infections or vaccinations. Only Caucasian adults living in Nashville, Tennessee, USA were represented among the donors. CD4+ T cells were enriched by magnetic negative selection; naive cells were then positively selected on CD45RA, and the negative fraction formed the memory subset. Blood was obtained by leukapheresis, after which PBMCs were separated by Ficoll-Histopaque density gradient centrifugation and cryopreserved in liquid nitrogen vapor phase. Purity and quantity of every magnetically sorted T cell population were checked by analytical flow cytometry. Genomic DNA was isolated from every sorted fraction and measured by UV absorbance on a Nanodrop 2000c.

The receptor was isolated from a young man in good health. Sequenced material: naive CD4+ T cells sorted from blood. The cell subset or site label, as the study defines it: CD45RA+ positively selected. The chain employs TRBV27 and TRBJ2-5; the central 7 bases match TRBD1. CDR3 loop: CASSSGTAYQETQYF. In nucleotides, the sequence is TGTGCCAGCAGTTCCGGGACAGCGTACCAAGAGACCCAGTACTTC.